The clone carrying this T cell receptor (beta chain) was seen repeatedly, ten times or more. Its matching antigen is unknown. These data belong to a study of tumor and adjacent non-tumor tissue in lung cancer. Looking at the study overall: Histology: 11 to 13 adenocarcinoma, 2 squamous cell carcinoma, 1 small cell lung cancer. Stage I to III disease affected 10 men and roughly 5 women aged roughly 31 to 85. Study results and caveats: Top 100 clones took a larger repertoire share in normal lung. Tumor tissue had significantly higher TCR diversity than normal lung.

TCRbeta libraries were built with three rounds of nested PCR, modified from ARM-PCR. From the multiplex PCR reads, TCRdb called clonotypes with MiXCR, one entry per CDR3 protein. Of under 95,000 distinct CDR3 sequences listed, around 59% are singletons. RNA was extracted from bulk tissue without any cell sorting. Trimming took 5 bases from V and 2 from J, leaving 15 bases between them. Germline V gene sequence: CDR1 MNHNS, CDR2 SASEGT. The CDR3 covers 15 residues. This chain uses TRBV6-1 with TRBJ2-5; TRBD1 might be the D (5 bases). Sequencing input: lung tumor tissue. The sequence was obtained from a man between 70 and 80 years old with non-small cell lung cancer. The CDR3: CASSPMGRLQETQYF. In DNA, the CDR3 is TGTGCCAGCAGTCCCATGGGGCGCCTTCAAGAGACCCAGTACTTC.